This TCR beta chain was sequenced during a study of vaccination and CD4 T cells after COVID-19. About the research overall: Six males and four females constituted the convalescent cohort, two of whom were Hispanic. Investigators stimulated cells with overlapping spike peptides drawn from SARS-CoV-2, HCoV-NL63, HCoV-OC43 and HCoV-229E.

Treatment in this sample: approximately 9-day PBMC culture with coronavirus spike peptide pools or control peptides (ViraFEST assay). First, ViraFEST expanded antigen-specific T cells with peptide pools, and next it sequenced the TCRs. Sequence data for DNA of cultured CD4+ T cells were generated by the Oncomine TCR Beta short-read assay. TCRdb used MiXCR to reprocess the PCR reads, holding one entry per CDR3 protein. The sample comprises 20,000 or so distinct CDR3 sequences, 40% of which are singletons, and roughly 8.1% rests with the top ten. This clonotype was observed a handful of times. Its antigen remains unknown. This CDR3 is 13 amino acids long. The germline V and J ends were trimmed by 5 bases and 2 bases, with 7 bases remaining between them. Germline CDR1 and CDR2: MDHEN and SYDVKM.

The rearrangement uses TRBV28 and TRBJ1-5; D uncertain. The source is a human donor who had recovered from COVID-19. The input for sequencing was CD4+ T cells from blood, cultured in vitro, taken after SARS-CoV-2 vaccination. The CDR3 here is CASSMDGNQPQHF. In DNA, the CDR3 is TGTGCCAGCAGTATGGACGGCAATCAGCCCCAGCATTTT.